The entry below describes one T cell receptor beta chain. This sample is part of a study of blood T cell repertoires in COVID-19. In the study overall: Sample material is recorded as cDNA or gDNA derived from T cells, B-cell-depleted T cells, or PBMCs.

Under the authors' procedure: Reference gene primer amplification gave nucleated cell count estimates. Libraries were prepared by immunoSEQ multiplex PCR; TCRdb keeps only in-frame clonotypes and omits some of them. V, J and clone size were drawn from that table, and D and trimming were deduced from the DNA. The table has 200,000 to 250,000 clones, 65% to 90% seen once. Participants spanned ages about 18 to 90 years and resided in roughly 22 US areas. Trimming shortened V by 5 bases and J by 5 bases, and 7 bases separated the two germline ends. This CDR3 has 11 residues. Germline CDR1 is LNHDA and CDR2 is SQIVND (reference sequence).

The sample consisted of PBMCs or T cells enriched from blood (not recorded which). This chain links TRBV19 with TRBJ2-7; possibly TRBD1 for D (5 bases). The origin of this receptor is a middle-aged woman with acute COVID-19. The CDR3 region is CASSWGDEQYF. CDR3 coding DNA: TGTGCCAGTAGTTGGGGCGACGAGCAGTACTTC.